This TCR beta chain comes out of a study of blood T cell repertoires in COVID-19. Study details: Specimens from acute and convalescent COVID-19 originated in the United States, Italy and Spain. The analysed material was cDNA or gDNA that came from T cells, B-cell-depleted T cells, or PBMCs.

CDR1 SGDLS and CDR2 YYNGEE come from the germline V gene. The length of the CDR3 is 13 residues. Trimming pared 4 bases from V and 7 bases from J, leaving 12 bases between. Per the original methods: Quantification of nucleated cells was approximated via reference gene primer amplification. The method was immunoSEQ multiplex PCR; TCRdb's version includes in-frame clones alone and lacks a portion of them. The D gene and trimming were derived from the DNA, and the V and J assignments and clone size from that table. Here the sample spans fewer than 300,000 clones, 90% to 95% being singletons. One Seattle source followed patients from active infection through their disease course.

This sequence was found in a woman in her twenties or thirties with COVID-19, enrolled during active disease. J is TRBJ1-5 and V is TRBV9, with a tentative D call TRBD1 (5 bases). The specimen sequenced was peripheral blood. CDR3 bases: TGTGCCAGCAGCCGTTCGGGGGGGCAGCCCCAGCATTTT. As protein: CASSRSGGQPQHF.